The 4 T cell receptor beta chains below were found in one sample sequenced in a study of identical twins. TCRdb fed the 5' RACE reads into MiXCR, producing one record per CDR3 protein. The sample yields roughly 1.6 million distinct CDR3 sequences, under 35% seen once. Sequencing input: cord blood. These receptors were obtained from a newborn girl in good health.

The chain has TRBV5-1 and TRBJ2-7; 7 bases line up with TRBD1. Germline values: CDR1 SGHRS, CDR2 YFSETQ. Germline trimming cut 4 bases from V and 3 bases from J; bases unmatched to any gene: 7. This CDR3 is 14 amino acids long. This chain's CDR3 is CASSLTRQGYEQYF. The CDR3 DNA reads as TGCGCCAGCAGCCTAACCCGACAGGGCTACGAGCAGTACTTC.

Here the CDR3 DNA reads TGTGCCAGCAGTGATCGGACAAGCCGTCTACACTACAATGAGCAGTTCTTC. As protein: CASSDRTSRLHYNEQFF. The chain combines TRBV6-1 with TRBJ2-1, with a tentative D call TRBD1 (5 bases). V was pared by 3 bases and J by 3 bases, with 18 bases between. Germline values: CDR1 MNHNS, CDR2 SASEGT. CDR3 length equals 17 residues.

The chain uses TRBV6-1 and TRBJ2-5, with 10 bases fitting TRBD1. Germline V gene sequence: CDR1 MNHNS, CDR2 SASEGT. V lost 6 bases and J lost 2; bases outside the gene matches: 6. The CDR3 is 15 residues long. This chain's CDR3 is CASRLLDRGQETQYF. The CDR3 bases are TGTGCCAGCAGACTCCTGGACAGGGGGCAAGAGACCCAGTACTTC.

This sequence joins TRBV2 and TRBJ1-6; 9 nucleotides match TRBD1. Germline assignment: CDR1 SNHLY and CDR2 FYNNEI. V was pared by 6 bases and J by 7 bases, with 7 bases of the junction left unmatched. The CDR3 runs to 15 residues. The CDR3 DNA reads as TGTGCCAGCAGGGAAACAGGGGGCGCGAATTCACCCCTCCACTTT. Protein product: CASRETGGANSPLHF.